The 5 T cell receptor beta chains given below trace back to one sample, sequenced in a study of blood T cell repertoires in COVID-19. Assay used: immunoSEQ multiplex PCR; TCRdb lists only in-frame clones, some missing. The table lists over 55,000 clones, 80% to 90% of them singletons, with roughly 5.6% in the top ten. Sequenced input: peripheral blood. The receptors derive from a man aged 50-60 years with active COVID-19.

The chain has TRBV10-3 and TRBJ2-3; TRBD2 is a possible D gene (7 bases). Germline V CDR1 and CDR2: ENHRY, SYGVKD. With 6 bases removed from V and 6 bases from J, the gap between germline ends came to 19 bases. The CDR3 has 15 residues. For the CDR3, the DNA is TGTGCCATCAGCACAGGGCTAGCCGGGGGGGATACGCAGTATTTT. This sequence encodes CAISTGLAGGDTQYF.

This chain joins TRBV3-1 (or the pseudogene TRBV3-2) and TRBJ2-2; 7 nucleotides align to TRBD1. The CDR3 is 17 amino acids. V shed 2 bases, J shed 5 bases, and the junction held 11 bases outside the gene matches. Germline assignment: CDR1 LGHDT and CDR2 YNNKEL (reference sequence). The CDR3 region is CASSQRRGQPPTGELFF. CDR3 DNA: TGTGCCAGCAGCCAACGAAGGGGACAGCCTCCTACCGGGGAGCTGTTTTTT.

This sequence joins TRBV28 and TRBJ2-7; possibly TRBD1 for D (6 bases). CDR3 length: 15 residues. Trimming took 6 bases from V and 1 from J, leaving 16 bases between them. The germline CDR1 and CDR2 sequences are MDHEN and SYDVKM. The CDR3 reads CASSPTGHWSYEQYF. Written as DNA, the CDR3 is TGTGCCAGCAGCCCCACGGGACACTGGTCCTACGAGCAGTACTTC. Full variable domain (remainder filled in from reference TRBV28 and TRBJ2-7): DVKVTQSSRYLVKRTGEKVFLECVQDMDHENMFWYRQDPGLGLRLIYFSYDVKMKEKGDIPEGYSVSREKKERFSLILESASTNQTSMYLCASSPTGHWSYEQYFGPGTRLTVT.

This chain connects TRBV19 to TRBJ2-5; weak D call: TRBD2 (6 bases). CDR1 is LNHDA, CDR2 SQIVND, per germline (reference sequence). V was trimmed by 1 base and J by 6 bases, leaving 15 bases between them. The CDR3 is 15 residues long. CDR3 DNA sequence: TGTGCCAGTAGTATAGGGTTCCGGGGGATTCAGACCCAGTACTTC. This translates into CASSIGFRGIQTQYF. The full variable domain, its missing parts supplied by reference TRBV19 and TRBJ2-5, is DGGITQSPKYLFRKEGQNVTLSCEQNLNHDAMYWYRQDPGQGLRLIYYSQIVNDFQKGDIAEGYSVSREKKESFPLTVTSAQKNPTAFYLCASSIGFRGIQTQYFGPGTRLLVL.

The sample holds one count of this clone. The chain combines TRBV5-1 with TRBJ2-5, with 10 nucleotides matching TRBD1. J was trimmed by 3 bases and V by 4 bases; bases with no gene match: 3. In germline, CDR1 is SGHRS, CDR2 YFSETQ. This CDR3 comprises 14 residues. The CDR3 region has the DNA TGCGCCAGCAGCGGCGGGACAGGGGAAGAGACCCAGTACTTC. It specifies CASSGGTGEETQYF.